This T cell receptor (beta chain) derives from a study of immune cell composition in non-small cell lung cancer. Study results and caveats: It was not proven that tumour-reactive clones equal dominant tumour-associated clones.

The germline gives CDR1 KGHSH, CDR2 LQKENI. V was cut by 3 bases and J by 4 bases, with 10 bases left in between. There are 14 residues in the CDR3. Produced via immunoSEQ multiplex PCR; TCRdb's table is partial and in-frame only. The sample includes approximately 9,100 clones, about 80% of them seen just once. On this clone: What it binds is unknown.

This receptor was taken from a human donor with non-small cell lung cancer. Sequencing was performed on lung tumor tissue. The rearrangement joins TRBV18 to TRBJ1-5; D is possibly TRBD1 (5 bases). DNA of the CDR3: TGTGCCAGCTCACCGTCGACAGCAAATCAGCCCCAGCATTTT. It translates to CASSPSTANQPQHF.